This TCR beta chain was profiled in a study of shared clonotypes between healthy human individuals. For the study at large: Two women and three men aged 18 to 49 made up the donors.

The assay used deep level. Using immunoSEQ multiplex PCR, the repertoire was profiled, and TCRdb retains in-frame clones only, with some absent. This table holds 400,000 to 500,000 clones, less than 80% found once. Each donor was a Caucasian adult residing in Nashville, Tennessee. CDR3 size: 14 residues. V lost 0 bases, J lost 6 bases, and 10 bases lay in between. Germline V gives CDR1 SGHRS, CDR2 YFSETQ. This rearrangement joins TRBV5-1 to TRBJ2-1, with D unresolved. The origin of this receptor is a woman aged 40 to 55 in good health. Some clones in this sample may be carry-over from other donors' samples. Sequencing was performed on PBMCs. The CDR3 coding sequence is TGCGCCAGCAGCTTGGGCGCTGTTGTCAATGAGCAGTTCTTC. The encoded protein is CASSLGAVVNEQFF.